The clone carrying this T cell receptor beta chain was detected ten times or more. One end of the junction is discordant with germline, which a read error may explain. The record originates from a study of shared clonotypes between healthy human individuals. Using immunoSEQ multiplex PCR, the repertoire was profiled, and TCRdb retains in-frame clones only, with some absent. The table lists 730,000 or so clones, about 78% of them singletons, with around 1.8% in the top ten. The CD4+ fraction was divided into a CD45RA+ naive subset and a CD45RA-negative memory subset. This CDR3 contains 13 residues. Germline V gene data show CDR1 as MNHEY and CDR2 as SMNVEV (reference sequence).

The receptor's source is a young woman in good health. Sequenced sample: memory CD4+ T cells sorted from blood. Subset: CD45RA-negative fraction. The rearrangement joins TRBV27 to TRBJ2-1; tentative D call: TRBD1 (6 bases). The CDR3 DNA reads TGTGCCAGCAGTTTATCGGGAACAGGGTGGAAGCTCTTC. This sequence encodes CASSLSGTGWKLF.